These T cell receptor beta chains were read from a single sample in a study of shared clonotypes between healthy human individuals. Assay used: immunoSEQ multiplex PCR; TCRdb lists only in-frame clones, some missing. The sample carries some 470,000 clones, 76% recorded once. The specimen sequenced was PBMCs. These receptors were collected from a woman aged 40-49 years in good health. Some clones in this sample may be carry-over from other donors' samples. Both conserved end residues are part of each CDR3. A D gene is named only where the DNA matches it firmly. Only some rows state a clone size, as once, few, many or a class for expanded clones.

>TRBV27|15|TRBD2|-|TRBJ2-1
CASSLFSGNYNEQFF
TGTGCCAGCAGTTTATTTAGCGGGAATTACAATGAGCAGTTCTTC
>TRBV4-3|15|TRBD2|-|TRBJ2-7
CASSQAGGNSYEQYF
TGCGCCAGCAGCCAAGCGGGAGGCAACTCCTACGAGCAGTACTTC
>TRBV5-4|15|TRBD2|-|TRBJ2-7
CASSPTSGSSYEQYF
TGTGCCAGCAGCCCTACTAGCGGGAGCTCCTACGAGCAGTACTTC
>TRBV5-4|15|TRBD2|-|TRBJ2-7
CASSFGGLAGVEQYF
TGTGCCAGCAGCTTTGGGGGACTAGCGGGAGTCGAGCAGTACTTC
>TRBV10-3|17|TRBD2|-|TRBJ2-7
CAISESTGGRSSYEQYF
TGTGCCATCAGTGAGTCTACGGGAGGAAGGAGCTCCTACGAGCAGTACTTC
>TRBV15|12|-|-|TRBJ2-5
CATSSGTETQYF
TGTGCCACCAGCAGTGGAACTGAGACCCAGTACTTC
>TRBV7-9|13|-|-|TRBJ1-1
CASSSPPNTEAFF
TGTGCCAGCAGCTCCCCCCCTAACACTGAAGCTTTCTTT
>TRBV30|14|-|-|TRBJ2-4
CAWSGVVAKNIQYF
TGTGCCTGGAGTGGAGTTGTAGCCAAAAACATTCAGTACTTC
>TRBV7-6|16|-|-|TRBJ2-3
CASSGTGAGRTDTQYF
TGTGCCAGCAGCGGAACGGGGGCAGGGCGCACAGATACGCAGTATTTT
>TRBV5-5|16|TRBD1|-|TRBJ1-1
CASSSLPGQLNTEAFF
TGTGCCAGCAGCTCATTACCGGGACAGCTGAACACTGAAGCTTTCTTT
>TRBV28|13|TRBD1|-|TRBJ1-2
CATPTGGTYGYTF
TGTGCCACCCCGACAGGGGGAACATATGGCTACACCTTC
>TRBV7-9|15|TRBD1|-|TRBJ2-5
CASSPRDRAQETQYF
TGTGCCAGCAGCCCCCGGGACAGGGCTCAAGAGACCCAGTACTTC
>TRBV4-1|17|-|-|TRBJ1-3
CASSWTRDKSSGNTIYF
TGCGCCAGCAGCTGGACCCGGGACAAGAGCTCTGGAAACACCATATATTTT
>TRBV19|13|-|-|TRBJ1-5
CASSTRGDQPQHF
TGTGCCAGTAGTACGAGGGGAGATCAGCCCCAGCATTTT
>TRBV5-6|16|-|-|TRBJ2-3
CASSSTGQAGADTQYF
TGTGCCAGCAGCTCCACGGGGCAGGCCGGCGCAGATACGCAGTATTTT
>TRBV4-1|13|-|-|TRBJ2-7
CASSHEPEGEQYF
TGCGCCAGCAGCCACGAACCGGAGGGGGAGCAGTACTTC
>TRBV10-3|15|TRBD2|-|TRBJ2-1
CAISGTSGERNEQFF
TGTGCCATCAGCGGGACTAGCGGGGAAAGAAATGAGCAGTTCTTC
>TRBV15|14|TRBD2|-|TRBJ2-1
CATSRAWREGEQFF
TGTGCCACCAGCAGAGCGTGGCGGGAGGGTGAGCAGTTCTTC
>TRBV7-3|14|-|-|TRBJ2-1
CASSPTRDYNEQFF
TGTGCCAGCAGCCCAACCCGGGACTACAATGAGCAGTTCTTC
>TRBV2|14|-|many|TRBJ2-7
CASSEGSYSYEQYF
TGTGCCAGCAGTGAGGGCAGCTACTCCTACGAGCAGTACTTC
>TRBV7-9|19|TRBD1|-|TRBJ2-2
CASSLATGGATWYTGELFF
TGTGCCAGCAGCTTAGCGACAGGGGGCGCGACTTGGTACACCGGGGAGCTGTTTTTT
>TRBV4-1|18|TRBD2|many|TRBJ2-1
CASSQDSGRLAGYNEQFF
TGCGCCAGCAGCCAAGATTCGGGGAGACTAGCGGGTTACAATGAGCAGTTCTTC
>TRBV28|14|-|-|TRBJ2-7
CASSSLDSWYEQYF
TGTGCCAGCAGTTCCTTAGACAGTTGGTACGAGCAGTACTTC
>TRBV11-2|16|-|-|TRBJ1-4
CASSSTVQGTGEKLFF
TGTGCCAGCAGCTCAACCGTACAGGGCACAGGTGAAAAACTGTTTTTT
>TRBV7-9|14|-|few|TRBJ2-7
CASSPEVVLNEQYF
TGTGCCAGCAGCCCGGAGGTAGTATTGAACGAGCAGTACTTC